These T cell receptor beta chains were read from a single sample in a study of blood T cell repertoires in COVID-19. TCRdb keeps only in-frame clones here, not all; method: immunoSEQ multiplex PCR. The sample holds about 72,000 clones, less than 90% seen once. Sequencing was carried out using peripheral blood. These receptors originate from a woman of 80 years or more with acute or convalescent COVID-19. CDR3s include the opening cysteine and the closing phenylalanine or tryptophan. D genes are given only for firm matches. Size tells how often a clone was seen (once, few, many) or the class of an expanded clone, and some rows leave it out.

J gene,D gene,clone size,V gene,CDR3 protein,CDR3 DNA
TRBJ2-7,.,few,TRBV5-1,CASSLASSYLEQYF,TGCGCCAGCAGCTTGGCCTCTAGCTATCTCGAGCAGTACTTC
TRBJ2-1,.,once,TRBV7-3,CASSLNSYNEQFF,TGTGCCAGCAGCTTAAACAGTTACAATGAGCAGTTCTTC
TRBJ1-2,TRBD1,.,TRBV2,CASRDRVLVWGYTF,TGTGCCAGCCGTGACAGGGTTCTGGTTTGGGGCTACACCTTC
TRBJ2-7,.,.,TRBV19,CASSTGSGLGTYEQYF,TGTGCCAGTAGTACAGGGTCAGGTTTGGGTACCTACGAGCAGTACTTC
TRBJ1-2,.,.,TRBV30,CAWSSVRGGYTF,TGTGCCTGGAGTTCCGTCAGGGGTGGCTACACCTTC
TRBJ2-2,TRBD2,.,TRBV7-3,CASSRAGGTNTGELFF,TGTGCCAGCAGCCGAGCCGGGGGGACGAACACCGGGGAGCTGTTTTTT
TRBJ2-3,.,.,TRBV6-6,CASSYGRISTDTQYF,TGTGCCAGCAGTTACGGGAGAATAAGCACAGATACGCAGTATTTT
TRBJ2-7,.,.,TRBV10-3,CAIRITATYEQYF,TGTGCCATCAGGATTACAGCCACCTACGAGCAGTACTTC
TRBJ2-2,TRBD2,.,TRBV28,CASSPPRGGGTGELFF,TGTGCCAGCAGTCCCCCTCGGGGGGGAGGGACCGGGGAGCTGTTTTTT
TRBJ2-4,TRBD2,.,TRBV5-1,CASTGLAGGPGAKNIQYF,TGCGCCAGCACCGGACTAGCGGGGGGGCCGGGGGCCAAAAACATTCAGTACTTC
TRBJ2-7,TRBD1,.,TRBV6-1,CASSANKDRAKSYEQYF,TGTGCCAGCAGTGCCAACAAAGACAGGGCAAAATCCTACGAGCAGTACTTC
TRBJ2-1,TRBD2,.,TRBV19,CASSDDRGTSGNNEQFF,TGTGCCAGTAGTGATGACCGTGGAACTAGCGGAAACAATGAGCAGTTCTTC
TRBJ2-7,TRBD2,.,TRBV11-3,CASSLAGVSSYEQYF,TGTGCCAGCAGTCTAGCGGGAGTGAGCTCCTACGAGCAGTACTTC
TRBJ2-2,TRBD2,.,TRBV24-1,CATGTSGRAWTGELFF,TGTGCCACCGGGACTAGCGGGAGGGCCTGGACCGGGGAGCTGTTTTTT
TRBJ2-1,TRBD2,.,TRBV6-4,CASGPLAGPGNEQFF,TGTGCCAGCGGCCCACTAGCGGGGCCGGGGAATGAGCAGTTCTTC
TRBJ1-5,.,.,TRBV19,CASSIGTVRNQPQHF,TGTGCCAGTAGTATAGGGACAGTACGCAATCAGCCCCAGCATTTT
TRBJ2-1,TRBD2,.,TRBV4-2,CASSPSGIYNEQFF,TGTGCCAGCAGTCCTAGCGGAATCTACAATGAGCAGTTCTTC
TRBJ1-3,.,.,TRBV5-5,CASSLGGFTGNTIYF,TGTGCCAGCAGCTTGGGAGGGTTTACTGGAAACACCATATATTTT
TRBJ1-1,.,.,TRBV12-3/TRBV12-4,CASSLRGNTEAFF,TGTGCCAGCAGTTTACGAGGGAACACTGAAGCTTTCTTT
TRBJ2-1,TRBD2,.,TRBV5-6,CASSFSGTSGVYNEQFF,TGTGCCAGCAGCTTCTCCGGGACTAGCGGGGTTTACAATGAGCAGTTCTTC
TRBJ1-6,.,.,TRBV30,CAWTTPRDKYSPLHF,TGTGCCTGGACTACTCCCCGGGACAAGTATTCACCCCTCCACTTT
TRBJ2-5,TRBD2,.,TRBV18,CASSPVLAGEQETQYF,TGTGCCAGCTCACCAGTGCTAGCGGGGGAACAAGAGACCCAGTACTTC
TRBJ1-2,.,.,TRBV12-3/TRBV12-4,CASSSTGNYGYTF,TGTGCCAGCAGCTCAACAGGGAACTATGGCTACACCTTC
TRBJ2-2,TRBD1,.,TRBV2,CASKTGQANTGELFF,TGTGCCAGCAAAACGGGACAGGCGAACACCGGGGAGCTGTTTTTT
TRBJ2-3,.,.,TRBV9,CASSVAYSGDTQYF,TGTGCCAGCAGCGTAGCTTATTCGGGAGATACGCAGTATTTT
TRBJ2-5,.,.,TRBV10-2,CASSVQQETQYF,TGCGCCAGCAGTGTACAGCAAGAGACCCAGTACTTC
TRBJ1-1,TRBD1,.,TRBV5-1,CASSRTGGGLTEAFF,TGCGCCAGCAGCAGAACAGGGGGAGGGCTCACTGAAGCTTTCTTT
TRBJ2-1,.,few,TRBV24-1,CATSDSGEVNEQFF,TGTGCCACCAGTGATTCCGGGGAAGTCAATGAGCAGTTCTTC
TRBJ1-2,TRBD1,.,TRBV11-2,CASSQTGSGYGYTF,TGTGCCAGCAGCCAGACAGGGTCCGGTTATGGCTACACCTTC
TRBJ1-5,TRBD1,.,TRBV3-1/TRBV3-2,CASSRTGAANQPQHF,TGTGCCAGCAGCCGGACAGGGGCGGCGAATCAGCCCCAGCATTTT
TRBJ2-5,.,.,TRBV7-9,CASSLRISGLQETQYF,TGTGCCAGCAGCCTGAGGATTAGCGGACTGCAAGAGACCCAGTACTTC
TRBJ2-7,TRBD1,.,TRBV19,CASSIVGGQVIYEQYF,TGTGCCAGTAGTATAGTGGGGGGACAGGTGATCTACGAGCAGTACTTC
TRBJ2-3,.,.,TRBV7-3,CASSSGSTDTQYF,TGTGCCAGCAGCTCCGGGTCCACAGATACGCAGTATTTT
TRBJ1-2,.,.,TRBV5-5,CASSFDSANHYGYTF,TGTGCCAGCAGCTTCGACAGCGCGAATCACTATGGCTACACCTTC
TRBJ2-3,.,.,TRBV5-5,CASSLEQFTDTQYF,TGTGCCAGCAGCTTGGAACAGTTCACAGATACGCAGTATTTT
TRBJ2-7,TRBD2,medium-sized,TRBV4-1,CASSPEGSTVFVAGVHYEQYF,TGCGCCAGCAGCCCCGAAGGGTCGACCGTGTTTGTCGCGGGGGTTCACTACGAGCAGTACTTC
TRBJ2-4,TRBD1,.,TRBV19,CASSPLLTRTGQAKNIQYF,TGTGCCAGTAGTCCCCTCCTCACACGGACAGGCCAAGCCAAAAACATTCAGTACTTC
TRBJ1-1,.,.,TRBV2,CASSETGHSNTEAFF,TGTGCCAGCAGTGAAACGGGACATTCGAACACTGAAGCTTTCTTT
TRBJ1-3,.,.,TRBV2,CASSQEGISGNTIYF,TGTGCCAGCAGTCAAGAGGGGATAAGTGGAAACACCATATATTTT
TRBJ2-1,.,.,TRBV2,CASSNRVSAFF,TGTGCCAGCAGTAACCGGGTTAGTGCGTTCTTC